Sequencing of this T cell receptor beta chain was carried out in a study of T cell responses to AZD1222 COVID-19 vaccine. A word on this clone: The antigen is undetermined.

The table came from immunoSEQ multiplex PCR; TCRdb's copy has only in-frame clones and leaves some out. The sample has 120,000 or so clones, around 89% seen once. General study points: All repertoire sampling was performed exclusively after the peak T cell response.

This clonotype originated in an adult in good health. The sequences come from peripheral blood, collected on day 0 of AZD1222 vaccination.

CDR3 loop: CASSLSGTGSSYEQYF. The DNA of the CDR3 is TGTGCCAGCAGCCTATCCGGGACGGGAAGCTCCTACGAGCAGTACTTC. V gene TRBV3-1 (or the pseudogene TRBV3-2) combines with J gene TRBJ2-7, with D perhaps being TRBD1 or TRBD2 (5 bases each). This CDR3 has 16 residues. V dropped 4 bases and J dropped 0 bases, with 16 bases sitting between them. The germline V gene encodes CDR1 LGHDT and CDR2 YNNKEL (reference sequence).